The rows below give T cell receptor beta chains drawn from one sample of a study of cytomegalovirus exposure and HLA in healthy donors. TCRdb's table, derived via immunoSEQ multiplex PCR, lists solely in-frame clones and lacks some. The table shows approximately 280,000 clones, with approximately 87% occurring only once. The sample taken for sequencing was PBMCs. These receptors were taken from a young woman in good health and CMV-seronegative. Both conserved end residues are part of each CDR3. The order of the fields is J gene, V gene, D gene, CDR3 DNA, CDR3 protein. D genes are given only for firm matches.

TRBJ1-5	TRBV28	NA	TGTGCCAGCAGTCCCGAAGGGGTGAATCAGCCCCAGCATTTT	CASSPEGVNQPQHF
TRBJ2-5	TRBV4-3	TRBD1	TGCGCCAGCAGCCTGGGACAGACTAAAGAGACCCAGTACTTC	CASSLGQTKETQYF
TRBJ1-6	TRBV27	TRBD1	TGTGCCAGCAGTTCGACAGGGTACGCTTCACCCCTCCACTTT	CASSSTGYASPLHF
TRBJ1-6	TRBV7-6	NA	TGTGCCAGCAGCCGGGACTATTATAATTCACCCCTCCACTTT	CASSRDYYNSPLHF
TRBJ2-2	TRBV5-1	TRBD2	TGCGCCAGCAGCTCCTCTAGCGGGAGTAAAGCCGGGGAGCTGTTTTTT	CASSSSSGSKAGELFF
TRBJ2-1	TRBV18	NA	TGTGCCAGCTCACCCTCGGGGGAACCCTCCTACAATGAGCAGTTCTTC	CASSPSGEPSYNEQFF
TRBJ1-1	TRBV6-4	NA	TGTGCCAGCATGAGGATGTCATGGGACACTGAAGCTTTCTTT	CASMRMSWDTEAFF
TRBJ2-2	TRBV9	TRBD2	TGTGCCAGCAGCGTAAACATAGCGGGAGGGCCGGACACCGGGGAGCTGTTTTTT	CASSVNIAGGPDTGELFF
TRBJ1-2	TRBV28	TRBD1	TGTGCCAGCAGTTTAACCGGGACAGGGGGCGGCTACACCTTC	CASSLTGTGGGYTF
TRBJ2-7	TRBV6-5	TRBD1	TGTGCCAGCAGCAACAGGGGGGTGGGTTACTACGAGCAGTACTTC	CASSNRGVGYYEQYF
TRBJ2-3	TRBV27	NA	TGTGCCAGCAGTTTTGGGGCTCTTTCGTCAGATACGCAGTATTTT	CASSFGALSSDTQYF
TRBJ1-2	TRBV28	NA	TGTGCCAGCAGGGACAGCAACTATGGCTACACCTTC	CASRDSNYGYTF
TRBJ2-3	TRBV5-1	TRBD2	TGCGCCAGCAGCTTGGGGGGCTTAGCGGGGACCACAGATACGCAGTATTTT	CASSLGGLAGTTDTQYF
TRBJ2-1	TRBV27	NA	TGTGCCAGCAGTGACCTTAGCATGGTTAGCTCCTACAATGAGCAGTTCTTC	CASSDLSMVSSYNEQFF